A selection of T cell receptor beta chains follows, all from one sample in a study of a mutant IDH1 vaccine in newly diagnosed glioma. TCRdb's copy holds only in-frame clones and misses some; the assay was immunoSEQ multiplex PCR. The repertoire holds tens of thousands of clones, with roughly four fifths as singletons. For these TCRs, the target antigens are not known. The sample consisted of PBMCs, taken from a glioma patient whose treatment included an IDH1 peptide vaccine. These TCRs come from a man aged 45 to 65 with glioma. The CDR3 runs from the conserved cysteine through the conserved F or W. A D gene is named only where the DNA matches it firmly. A row's size may be missing; if present it is once, few, many or a size class.

j_call: TRBJ1-2
d_call: -
v_call: TRBV6-6
clone_size: -
cdr3_aa: CASSLLQGSYGYTF
cdr3_nt: TGTGCCAGCAGTCTCCTACAAGGATCTTATGGCTACACCTTC

j_call: TRBJ2-3
d_call: TRBD2
v_call: TRBV5-4
clone_size: -
cdr3_aa: CASSSAGGTDTQYF
cdr3_nt: TGTGCCAGCAGCTCAGCGGGGGGCACAGATACGCAGTATTTT

j_call: TRBJ2-7
d_call: -
v_call: TRBV6-6
clone_size: -
cdr3_aa: CASSPGREQYF
cdr3_nt: TGTGCCAGCAGTCCAGGTCGCGAGCAGTACTTC

j_call: TRBJ1-5
d_call: -
v_call: TRBV19
clone_size: -
cdr3_aa: CASRGRPRNSNQPQHF
cdr3_nt: TGTGCCAGTAGAGGCAGGCCCCGGAATAGCAATCAGCCCCAGCATTTT

j_call: TRBJ2-7
d_call: TRBD1
v_call: TRBV7-8
clone_size: -
cdr3_aa: CASSPGTGAAYEQYF
cdr3_nt: TGTGCCAGCAGCCCTGGGACAGGCGCCGCCTACGAGCAGTACTTC

j_call: TRBJ2-7
d_call: -
v_call: TRBV18
clone_size: -
cdr3_aa: CASSPEAGADEQYF
cdr3_nt: TGTGCCAGCTCACCCGAAGCAGGGGCGGACGAGCAGTACTTC

j_call: TRBJ2-2
d_call: -
v_call: TRBV30
clone_size: few
cdr3_aa: CALPGGHTGELFF
cdr3_nt: TGTGCCCTACCGGGGGGCCACACCGGGGAGCTGTTTTTT

j_call: TRBJ2-3
d_call: -
v_call: TRBV29-1
clone_size: -
cdr3_aa: CSVEGTDSSTDTQYF
cdr3_nt: TGCAGCGTTGAAGGTACCGACAGTAGCACAGATACGCAGTATTTT

j_call: TRBJ1-1
d_call: -
v_call: TRBV2
clone_size: once
cdr3_aa: CASNLGYTEAFF
cdr3_nt: TGTGCCAGCAACCTGGGGTACACTGAAGCTTTCTTT

j_call: TRBJ1-2
d_call: -
v_call: TRBV6-5
clone_size: -
cdr3_aa: CASSETGYYGYTF
cdr3_nt: TGTGCCAGCAGCGAGACAGGATACTATGGCTACACCTTC

j_call: TRBJ2-2
d_call: TRBD1
v_call: TRBV7-9
clone_size: -
cdr3_aa: CASSPERTGDYTGELFF
cdr3_nt: TGTGCCAGCAGCCCTGAGCGGACAGGGGACTACACCGGGGAGCTGTTTTTT

j_call: TRBJ2-7
d_call: -
v_call: TRBV15
clone_size: -
cdr3_aa: CATSLRFPLGQYF
cdr3_nt: TGTGCCACCAGCCTCCGGTTCCCATTGGGGCAGTACTTC

j_call: TRBJ2-1
d_call: TRBD2
v_call: TRBV2
clone_size: -
cdr3_aa: CAILPSGGYNEQFF
cdr3_nt: TGTGCCATCCTACCTAGCGGGGGATACAATGAGCAGTTCTTC

j_call: TRBJ2-5
d_call: -
v_call: TRBV7-8
clone_size: -
cdr3_aa: CASSLDRVPSETQYF
cdr3_nt: TGTGCCAGCAGCTTAGACAGGGTGCCTTCGGAGACCCAGTACTTC

j_call: TRBJ1-2
d_call: TRBD1
v_call: TRBV6-5
clone_size: -
cdr3_aa: CASSAGTGIYGYTF
cdr3_nt: TGTGCCAGCAGTGCCGGGACAGGGATCTATGGCTACACCTTC

j_call: TRBJ1-2
d_call: TRBD1
v_call: TRBV30
clone_size: few
cdr3_aa: CAWSTGGVYGYTF
cdr3_nt: TGTGCCTGGAGTACAGGGGGCGTCTATGGCTACACCTTC

j_call: TRBJ1-2
d_call: TRBD1
v_call: TRBV27
clone_size: -
cdr3_aa: CASSFLQGVGYTF
cdr3_nt: TGTGCCAGCAGTTTCCTACAGGGGGTAGGCTACACCTTC

j_call: TRBJ1-4
d_call: -
v_call: TRBV6-5
clone_size: -
cdr3_aa: CASSNREKLFF
cdr3_nt: TGTGCCAGCAGTAACCGTGAAAAACTGTTTTTT

j_call: TRBJ1-1
d_call: TRBD1
v_call: TRBV19
clone_size: -
cdr3_aa: CASSIRDRGKRTEAFF
cdr3_nt: TGTGCCAGTAGTATCCGGGACAGGGGAAAACGCACTGAAGCTTTCTTT

j_call: TRBJ2-3
d_call: -
v_call: TRBV10-3
clone_size: -
cdr3_aa: CAISESTGNTDTQYF
cdr3_nt: TGTGCCATCAGTGAGTCCACAGGGAACACAGATACGCAGTATTTT

j_call: TRBJ1-1
d_call: -
v_call: TRBV9
clone_size: -
cdr3_aa: CASSPTPGDTEAFF
cdr3_nt: TGTGCCAGCAGCCCCACCCCAGGGGACACTGAAGCTTTCTTT

j_call: TRBJ2-3
d_call: -
v_call: TRBV6-6
clone_size: -
cdr3_aa: CAARGGTQYF
cdr3_nt: TGTGCCGCCCGTGGGGGTACGCAGTATTTT